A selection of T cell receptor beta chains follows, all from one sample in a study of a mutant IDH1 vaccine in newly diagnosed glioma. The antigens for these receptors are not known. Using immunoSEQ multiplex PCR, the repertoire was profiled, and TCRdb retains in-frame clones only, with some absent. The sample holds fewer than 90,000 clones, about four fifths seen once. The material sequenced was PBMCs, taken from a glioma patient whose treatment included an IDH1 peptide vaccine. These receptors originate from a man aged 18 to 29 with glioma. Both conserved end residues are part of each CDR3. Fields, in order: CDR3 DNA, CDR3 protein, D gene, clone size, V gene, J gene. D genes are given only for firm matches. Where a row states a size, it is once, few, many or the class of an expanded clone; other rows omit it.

cdr3_nt: TGCGCCAGCAGCCAAGAGTCCCGGAGAAGCACAGATACGCAGTATTTT
cdr3_aa: CASSQESRRSTDTQYF
d_call: -
clone_size: -
v_call: TRBV4-1
j_call: TRBJ2-3

cdr3_nt: TGTGCCAGCAGAGACAGGGGGGAGGTGGTTGGCTACACCTTC
cdr3_aa: CASRDRGEVVGYTF
d_call: TRBD1
clone_size: -
v_call: TRBV25-1
j_call: TRBJ1-2

cdr3_nt: TGTGCCAGCAGTTATACCCCGGGACAGGAGGGTAGCCAGCCCCAGCATTTT
cdr3_aa: CASSYTPGQEGSQPQHF
d_call: TRBD1
clone_size: -
v_call: TRBV5-6
j_call: TRBJ1-5

cdr3_nt: TGTGCCAGCTCACGTTCACACAGGACGGGCACCAGCGCTAACTATGGCTACACCTTC
cdr3_aa: CASSRSHRTGTSANYGYTF
d_call: -
clone_size: -
v_call: TRBV18
j_call: TRBJ1-2

cdr3_nt: TGTGCCAGCTCACCACAGGGTGTGAGGGCTGAAGCTTTCTTT
cdr3_aa: CASSPQGVRAEAFF
d_call: -
clone_size: -
v_call: TRBV18
j_call: TRBJ1-1

cdr3_nt: TGCGCCAGCAGCCAGGTTTCGCGGCCCGGGGAGGATGAGCAGTTCTTC
cdr3_aa: CASSQVSRPGEDEQFF
d_call: -
clone_size: -
v_call: TRBV4-1
j_call: TRBJ2-1

cdr3_nt: TGTGCCAGTAGTCCCAGGGGGCAGGGCCCGAACACTGAAGCTTTCTTT
cdr3_aa: CASSPRGQGPNTEAFF
d_call: TRBD1
clone_size: once
v_call: TRBV19
j_call: TRBJ1-1

cdr3_nt: TGTGCCAGCTCACCGCCGACCTCCTACGAGCAGTACTTC
cdr3_aa: CASSPPTSYEQYF
d_call: -
clone_size: -
v_call: TRBV18
j_call: TRBJ2-7

cdr3_nt: TGCGCCAGCAGCCAAGTCCGGGCGGGGGGGGTCCAAGAGACCCAGTACTTC
cdr3_aa: CASSQVRAGGVQETQYF
d_call: TRBD2
clone_size: -
v_call: TRBV4-1
j_call: TRBJ2-5

cdr3_nt: TGTGCCAGCAGCTTTGGGGGGCTAAACACTGAAGCTTTCTTT
cdr3_aa: CASSFGGLNTEAFF
d_call: -
clone_size: -
v_call: TRBV5-4
j_call: TRBJ1-1

cdr3_nt: TGTGCCAGCAGCACTAGCGCCGCGGCGGGCACAGATACGCAGTATTTT
cdr3_aa: CASSTSAAAGTDTQYF
d_call: -
clone_size: -
v_call: TRBV21-1
j_call: TRBJ2-3

cdr3_nt: TGTGCCAGCAGCTTAGTGTCCCAGAAACTCCATGACGAGCAGTACTTC
cdr3_aa: CASSLVSQKLHDEQYF
d_call: -
clone_size: -
v_call: TRBV7-9
j_call: TRBJ2-7

cdr3_nt: TGTGCCAGCAGCTTAGTGACAGGGGCTAATGAAAAACTGTTTTTT
cdr3_aa: CASSLVTGANEKLFF
d_call: TRBD1
clone_size: -
v_call: TRBV28
j_call: TRBJ1-4

cdr3_nt: TGTGCCATCAGCGTACGTACTGGGGATGAAGCTTTCTTT
cdr3_aa: CAISVRTGDEAFF
d_call: -
clone_size: few
v_call: TRBV10-3
j_call: TRBJ1-1

cdr3_nt: TGTGCCAGCAGCTTGGCCGCCGCCCACCGACAGGGGTGGTACTTC
cdr3_aa: CASSLAAAHRQGWYF
d_call: TRBD1
clone_size: -
v_call: TRBV5-6
j_call: TRBJ2-7

cdr3_nt: TGTGCCAGCAATTCTTGGGGCTCCTACAATGAGCAGTTCTTC
cdr3_aa: CASNSWGSYNEQFF
d_call: -
clone_size: -
v_call: TRBV25-1
j_call: TRBJ2-1

cdr3_nt: TGTGCCAGCAGCCCCTACCCTTCCGGAACTGAAGCTTTCTTT
cdr3_aa: CASSPYPSGTEAFF
d_call: -
clone_size: -
v_call: TRBV7-3
j_call: TRBJ1-1